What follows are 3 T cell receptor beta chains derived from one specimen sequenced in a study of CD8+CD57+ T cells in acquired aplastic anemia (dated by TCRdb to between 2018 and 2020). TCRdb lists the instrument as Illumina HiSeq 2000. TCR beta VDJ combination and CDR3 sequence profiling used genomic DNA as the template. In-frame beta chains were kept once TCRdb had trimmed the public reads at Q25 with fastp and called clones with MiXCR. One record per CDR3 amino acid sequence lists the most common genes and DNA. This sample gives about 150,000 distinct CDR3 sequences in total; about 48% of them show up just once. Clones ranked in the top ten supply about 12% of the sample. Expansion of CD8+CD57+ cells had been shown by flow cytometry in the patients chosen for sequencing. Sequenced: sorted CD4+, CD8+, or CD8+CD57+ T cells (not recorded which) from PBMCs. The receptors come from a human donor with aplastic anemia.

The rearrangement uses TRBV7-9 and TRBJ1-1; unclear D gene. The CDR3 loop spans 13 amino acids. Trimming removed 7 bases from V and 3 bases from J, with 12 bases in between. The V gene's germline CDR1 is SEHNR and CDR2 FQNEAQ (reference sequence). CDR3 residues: CASTPGRDTEAFF. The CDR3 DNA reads TGTGCCAGCACTCCCGGGAGGGACACTGAAGCTTTCTTT.

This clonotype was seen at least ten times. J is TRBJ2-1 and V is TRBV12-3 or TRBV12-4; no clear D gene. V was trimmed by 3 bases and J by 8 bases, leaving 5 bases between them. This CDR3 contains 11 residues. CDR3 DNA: TGTGCCAGCAGTTTCTCCGATGAGCAGTTCTTC. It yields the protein CASSFSDEQFF.

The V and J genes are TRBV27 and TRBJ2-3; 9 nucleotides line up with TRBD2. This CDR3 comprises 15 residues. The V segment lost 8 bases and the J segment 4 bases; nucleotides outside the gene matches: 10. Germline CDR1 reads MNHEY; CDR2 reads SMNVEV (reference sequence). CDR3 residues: CASALAGARSDTQYF. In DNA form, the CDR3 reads TGTGCCAGCGCTTTAGCGGGGGCTCGATCAGATACGCAGTATTTT.